This is a list of T cell receptor beta chains from one sample in a study of blood T cell repertoires in COVID-19. Sequenced by immunoSEQ multiplex PCR; TCRdb stores in-frame clones only, minus some. The sample has 150,000 to 200,000 clones, roughly 77% seen once. The material sequenced was PBMCs or T cells enriched from blood (not recorded which). The receptor set was obtained from a woman between 50 and 59 years old with acute COVID-19. Each CDR3 is given with its conserved first and last residue.

j_gene	v_gene	CDR3aa
TRBJ1-1	TRBV28	CASSSAQGTFEAFF
TRBJ2-3	TRBV5-4	CASSLAKQAKTDTQYF
TRBJ1-1	TRBV3-1/TRBV3-2	CASSQGGGITEAFF
TRBJ1-3	TRBV6-5	CASSYGTATGNTIYF
TRBJ1-5	TRBV6-2/TRBV6-3	CASSETGNSNQPQHF
TRBJ1-1	TRBV28	CASSPTGISTEAFF
TRBJ1-2	TRBV4-2	CASSQEGPGVHGYTF
TRBJ1-3	TRBV7-8	CASSQLGSGNTIYF
TRBJ2-2	TRBV10-2	CASTLSPGNTGELFF
TRBJ1-5	TRBV28	CASSFGLPTDQHQPQHF
TRBJ1-1	TRBV5-1	CASGTGTQNTEAFF
TRBJ1-2	TRBV6-5	CASSPDRGNYGYTF
TRBJ2-1	TRBV7-2	CASSRTGLQIGEQFF
TRBJ2-5	TRBV7-8	CASSPGTGGIFGETQYF
TRBJ1-4	TRBV10-3	CAIGPGAATNEKLFF
TRBJ1-2	TRBV6-5	CASSSDTLYGYTF
TRBJ2-1	TRBV9	CASSVGGTSYNEQFF
TRBJ1-5	TRBV7-2	CASSLSGGNQPQHF
TRBJ2-5	TRBV3-1/TRBV3-2	CASSQERGGAQETQYF
TRBJ1-4	TRBV14	CASSPRTGLGKLFF
TRBJ2-1	TRBV14	CASSQRGGYNEQFF
TRBJ1-1	TRBV10-3	CAITTGNQGTEAFF
TRBJ2-3	TRBV7-6	CASSLGAISTDTQYF
TRBJ1-4	TRBV18	CASSQTGSPNEKLFF
TRBJ1-1	TRBV11-2	CASSRNGLDSTTEAFF
TRBJ2-3	TRBV27	CASSFRGTDTQYF
TRBJ1-2	TRBV5-6	CASSWTGGYGYTF
TRBJ1-5	TRBV7-9	CASSLVRGEWGQPQHF
TRBJ1-2	TRBV28	CASRDHTGGGYGYTF
TRBJ2-3	TRBV6-4	CASSDGGHTDTQYF
TRBJ1-5	TRBV19	CASTLGGGQTQPQHF
TRBJ1-1	TRBV11-2	CASSSYRGNTEAFF
TRBJ2-6	TRBV7-2	CASSLNGGSGANVLTF
TRBJ2-5	TRBV4-1	CASSQGNWAEETQYF
TRBJ2-2	TRBV19	CASSILSGELFF
TRBJ2-3	TRBV6-5	CASSYSAGVGTDTQYF
TRBJ2-2	TRBV11-2	CASSLSAGGNTGELFF
TRBJ1-2	TRBV18	CASSPLPGQGGLTSNYGYTF
TRBJ2-3	TRBV7-9	CASSLIQGSTDTQYF
TRBJ2-2	TRBV6-4	CASRSTSGGATGELFF
TRBJ1-2	TRBV6-6	CASSQQINYGYTF
TRBJ1-5	TRBV28	CASRQGTWGAQHF
TRBJ1-4	TRBV4-3	CASSQVRFGPEKLFF
TRBJ1-3	TRBV19	CASSLHRGLNTIYF
TRBJ2-3	TRBV5-1	CASSLASTGGSSTDTQYF
TRBJ1-1	TRBV5-4	CASNSGGVSKGRNTEAFF
TRBJ1-1	TRBV13	CASSQGQGLTEAFF
TRBJ1-2	TRBV27	CASSAGDHYGYTF
TRBJ2-1	TRBV4-2	CASSQEGGLASYNEQFF
TRBJ1-2	TRBV12-3/TRBV12-4	CASSPSYYGYTF
TRBJ2-6	TRBV19	CASSPQGSPANVLTF
TRBJ1-5	TRBV19	CASSIGRTVSNQPQHF
TRBJ1-5	TRBV7-9	CASTRAGTGRQPQHF
TRBJ2-5	TRBV6-2/TRBV6-3	CASSFRETQYF
TRBJ1-5	TRBV4-1	CASSQDRGQPQHF